The clone carrying this TCR beta chain was picked up one time. Measured with immunoSEQ multiplex PCR; TCRdb has only the in-frame clones, and not every one. The sample lists about 39,000 clones; roughly nine tenths were seen once. This sample stems from a study of PD-L1 blockade in urothelial cancer. In germline, CDR1 is SGHAT, CDR2 FQNNGV. V was shortened by 7 bases and J by 6 bases, with 21 bases between the two germline ends. This CDR3 is 15 amino acids long. Time point indicated: pretreatment peripheral blood. This material consisted of PBMCs, taken around atezolizumab (anti-PD-L1) treatment. This clonotype originated in an older woman with urothelial cancer. This sequence joins TRBV11-2 and TRBJ1-1; D possibly corresponds to TRBD1 (5 bases). CDR3 sequence (DNA): TGTGCCAGCAACCTCATGTCGGGGGGAGTCGCTGAAGCTTTCTTT. Translation: CASNLMSGGVAEAFF.